Each of the 19 T cell receptor beta chains below was sequenced from the same sample in a study of neurological immune-mediated disorders. TCRdb itself ran the 5' RACE reads through MiXCR, one entry per CDR3 protein. The sample has roughly 80,000 distinct CDR3 sequences; about 9.4% are singletons. The sample consisted of PBMCs. The receptors come from a man between 40 and 49 years old in good health.

This clonotype was detected a few times. The chain employs TRBV5-8 and TRBJ2-7; the D gene is possibly TRBD2 (5 bases). Germline CDR1 is SGHTS and CDR2 is YDEGEE. Trimming removed 7 bases at V and 3 bases at J, with 11 bases between. CDR3 size: 12 residues. As DNA, the CDR3 is TGTGCCAGCGCCTTAGGGAGCTACGAGCAGTACTTC. Amino acids: CASALGSYEQYF.

There are many counts of this clonotype. The chain joins TRBV25-1 to TRBJ2-7; possibly TRBD2 for D (6 bases). In germline, CDR1 is MGHDK, CDR2 SYGVNS. The CDR3 runs 13 residues. V shed 4 bases and J shed 7 bases, with 14 bases lying between them. CDR3 nucleotide sequence: TGTGCCAGCAGTGCTTACATGGAGGGGGAGCAGTACTTC. Amino acids: CASSAYMEGEQYF.

This clonotype was counted many times. J is TRBJ2-4 and V is TRBV12-3 or TRBV12-4; 13 nucleotides match TRBD2. Losses at the gene ends were 0 bases for V and 9 bases for J; bases not matched to a gene: 2. The CDR3 runs 15 residues. CDR3 sequence: CASSLAGLAGPIQYF. DNA for the CDR3: TGTGCCAGCAGTTTAGCGGGACTAGCGGGGCCCATTCAGTACTTC.

This clonotype rates as medium-sized (0.01 to 0.1%). This rearrangement joins TRBV12-3 or TRBV12-4 to TRBJ2-3, with D possibly being TRBD1 (6 bases). V lost 5 bases, J lost 3 bases, and 12 bases lay in between. The CDR3 has 14 residues. The CDR3 DNA follows: TGTGCCAGCAGTCCTGCCCAGGGGACAGATACGCAGTATTTT. This encodes CASSPAQGTDTQYF.

This clonotype was observed at least ten times. This rearrangement joins TRBV5-1 to TRBJ2-5; 8 bases fit TRBD1. The CDR3 consists of 15 residues. Germline values: CDR1 SGHRS, CDR2 YFSETQ. Unmatched junction bases numbered 4, after V lost 2 bases and J lost 1 base. CDR3 protein: CASSFRTGPQETQYF. The CDR3 DNA follows: TGCGCCAGCAGCTTTAGGACAGGGCCCCAAGAGACCCAGTACTTC.

This clonotype showed up many times. The V call is TRBV20-1, the J call TRBJ2-5; 7 positions match TRBD2. CDR1 DFQATT and CDR2 SNEGSKA come from the germline V gene (reference sequence). With 1 base clipped from V and 4 bases from J, the junction kept 12 bases outside the gene matches. The CDR3 totals 16 residues. The CDR3 DNA reads as TGCAGTGCTAGAGGGTGGGGAGGGAATGAAGGAGAGACCCAGTACTTC. Protein product: CSARGWGGNEGETQYF.

This clonotype was seen ten or more times. The CDR3 is CASRKPTPPNEQYF. In DNA form, the CDR3 reads TGTGCCAGCAGGAAGCCGACTCCGCCCAACGAGCAGTACTTC. The chain links TRBV6-1 to TRBJ2-7, with D unresolved. CDR3 length: 14 residues. The V end was cut by 6 bases, the J end by 5 bases, with 17 bases between. Per the germline V gene, CDR1 is MNHNS and CDR2 is SASEGT.

This clonotype was counted ten times or more. This chain links TRBV18 with TRBJ2-1; 7 nucleotides agree with TRBD2. V dropped 3 bases and J dropped 5; count of bases not matched to a gene: 7. Germline CDR1 is KGHSH and CDR2 is LQKENI. The CDR3 has 15 amino acids. The CDR3 DNA follows: TGTGCCAGCTCACCGCAATCGCGGGAGAACAATGAGCAGTTCTTC. This gives the protein CASSPQSRENNEQFF.

This clonotype was found many times. The chain combines TRBV29-1 with TRBJ2-1; maybe TRBD1 (5 bases). The V and J ends lost 4 bases and 7 bases respectively, with 20 bases between them. This CDR3 has 15 residues. The V gene's germline CDR1 is SQVTM and CDR2 ANQGSEA. Here the CDR3 reads CSVVSRAIKMNEQFF. The CDR3 DNA reads as TGCAGCGTTGTATCCAGGGCCATAAAAATGAATGAGCAGTTCTTC.

The chain links TRBV6-6 to TRBJ2-1; 12 positions agree with TRBD1. Germline-derived CDR1 and CDR2 are MNHNY and SVGAGI (reference sequence). This CDR3 comprises 17 residues. The V segment lost 2 bases and the J segment 9 bases; nucleotides outside the gene matches: 11. The CDR3 sequence: CASSYGFGGTGGAEQFF. The CDR3 region has the DNA TGTGCCAGCAGTTACGGTTTTGGGGGGACAGGGGGCGCTGAGCAGTTCTTC.

This chain links TRBV12-3 or TRBV12-4 with TRBJ1-5, with D perhaps TRBD1 (6 bases). V was trimmed by 5 bases and J by 3 bases, leaving 14 bases between them. The CDR3 covers 15 residues. The CDR3 loop is CASSPDRQPNQPQHF. The CDR3, as DNA: TGTGCCAGCAGTCCGGACAGACAACCCAATCAGCCCCAGCATTTT.

This clonotype was counted many times. This chain links TRBV9 with TRBJ2-5, with TRBD1 matching 7 bases. Looked up from germline, CDR1 is SGDLS and CDR2 is YYNGEE. The CDR3 is 14 amino acids. V gave up 3 bases and J gave up 4 bases; unmatched junction bases: 6. The CDR3 nucleotides are TGTGCCAGCAGCGAAATGACAGGGAGAGAGACCCAGTACTTC. This codes for CASSEMTGRETQYF.

This clonotype was seen repeatedly, ten times or more. J is TRBJ2-2 and V is TRBV12-3 or TRBV12-4; 13 positions agree with TRBD2. Trimming removed 6 bases from V and 5 bases from J; junction bases left unmatched: 9. The CDR3 runs to 17 residues. The CDR3 sequence is CASRLTSGGAGTGELFF. The CDR3 nucleotides read TGTGCCAGCAGGCTAACTAGCGGGGGGGCCGGAACCGGGGAGCTGTTTTTT.

The chain has TRBV2 and TRBJ1-2; D not certain. CDR3 length equals 13 residues. In germline, CDR1 is SNHLY, CDR2 FYNNEI. With 2 bases removed from V and 2 bases from J, the gap between germline ends came to 6 bases. The CDR3 reads CASSERPNYGYTF. CDR3 bases: TGTGCCAGCAGTGAACGACCGAACTATGGCTACACCTTC.

This clonotype came up many times. This chain uses TRBV29-1 with TRBJ2-3, with D possibly matching TRBD1 (6 bases). Germline V CDR1 and CDR2: SQVTM, ANQGSEA. The CDR3 has 16 residues. Between the trimmed V and J ends, which lost 1 base and 2 bases, there was a span of 16 bases. CDR3 DNA sequence: TGCAGCGTTGAAGGCCTACAGGGACACCACACAGATACGCAGTATTTT. Protein sequence: CSVEGLQGHHTDTQYF.

The chain couples TRBV5-1 to TRBJ2-3, with a weak D call TRBD1 (5 bases). Trimming shortened V by 4 bases and J by 0 bases, and 12 bases separated the two germline ends. The CDR3 totals 15 residues. Germline V gives CDR1 SGHRS, CDR2 YFSETQ. The CDR3 protein is CASSRPTESTDTQYF. In DNA form, the CDR3 reads TGCGCCAGCAGCCGCCCGACAGAGAGCACAGATACGCAGTATTTT.

This clonotype was recorded at least ten times. The V call is TRBV6-5, the J call TRBJ2-7, with 12 bases fitting TRBD1. CDR3 length equals 15 residues. Trimming removed 6 bases from V and 6 bases from J; junction bases left unmatched: 9. Germline V gives CDR1 MNHEY, CDR2 SVGAGI. The CDR3 bases are TGTGCCAGCAGGGGACAGGGGGCGCGAAGATCCGAGCAGTACTTC. It is translated as CASRGQGARRSEQYF.

The chain joins TRBV5-6 to TRBJ2-2; D tentatively fits TRBD1 or TRBD2 (5 bases each). CDR3 size: 14 residues. The germline V gene encodes CDR1 SGHDT and CDR2 YYEEEE. V lost 4 bases and J lost 4, with 11 bases in between. The CDR3 loop reads CASSLGPLTGELFF. CDR3 nucleotides: TGTGCCAGCAGCCTGGGACCACTCACCGGGGAGCTGTTTTTT.

This clonotype occurred many times. The chain joins TRBV7-9 to TRBJ2-7; D gene ambiguous. With 2 bases removed from V and 3 bases from J, the gap between germline ends came to 8 bases. Germline V gene lookup returns CDR1 SEHNR and CDR2 FQNEAQ (reference sequence). The CDR3 is 13 amino acids. Here the CDR3 DNA reads TGTGCCAGCAGCTTATGGGTCAACTACGAGCAGTACTTC. Encoded protein: CASSLWVNYEQYF. Full variable domain (missing parts from reference TRBV7-9 and TRBJ2-7): DTGVSQNPRHKITKRGQNVTFRCDPISEHNRLYWYRQTLGQGPEFLTYFQNEAQLEKSRLLSDRFSAERPKGSFSTLEIQRTEQGDSAMYLCASSLWVNYEQYFGPGTRLTVT.